Following are 10 T cell receptor beta chains from one sample sequenced in a study of T cells in Graves' hyperthyroidism and ophthalmopathy (dated by TCRdb to the late 2010s). Libraries were prepared through multiplex PCR. Sequencing was performed on an Illumina HiSeq 2000. Amplification of TCR beta CDR3 regions was carried out from RNA transcripts. A first-round RT-PCR of the TCR CDR3 used the HTBI primer set with the Qiagen OneStep RT-PCR kit. TCRdb reprocessed the public reads (quality trimming at Q25 with fastp, clone calling with MiXCR) and kept in-frame beta chains. Duplicate CDR3 protein sequences are folded into a single record with the most common DNA and genes. The sample profile shows 400,000 to 500,000 distinct CDR3 sequences; approximately 14% of them were found once. Over 10% of the sample belongs to the ten largest clones. Sequencing input: blood. The receptors derive from a man between 18 and 29 years old with Graves' ophthalmopathy.

This clonotype was recorded at least ten times. The chain uses TRBV7-2 and TRBJ1-2; D gene ambiguous. V gave up 1 base and J gave up 8 bases, with 5 bases separating them. CDR1 and CDR2 (germline): SGHTA, FQGNSA. CDR3 length: 11 amino acids. The DNA for the CDR3 is TGTGCCAGCAGCTTAGGGTTCGGCTACACCTTC. Translation gives CASSLGFGYTF. The full variable domain, in which reference TRBV7-2 and TRBJ1-2 provide the parts outside the CDR3, is GAGVSQSPSNKVTEKGKDVELRCDPISGHTALYWYRQSLGQGLEFLIYFQGNSAPDKSGLPSDRFSAERTGGSVSTLTIQRTQQEDSAVYLCASSLGFGYTFGSGTRLTVV.

V gene TRBV6-1 combines with J gene TRBJ2-5; 9 nucleotides line up with TRBD2. The CDR3 length is 15 residues. Germline values: CDR1 MNHNS, CDR2 SASEGT. Trimming at V came to 7 bases and at J to 4 bases, leaving 10 bases not matched to a gene. The DNA for the CDR3 is TGTGCCAGCAAAACTCGCGGGAGGGCCGGAGAGACCCAGTACTTC. As protein: CASKTRGRAGETQYF.

There are many counts of this clonotype. CDR3 in amino acids: CSADQVGTTYEQFF. The CDR3 DNA follows: TGCAGTGCCGATCAGGTGGGAACAACCTATGAGCAGTTCTTC. The V gene is TRBV20-1, the J gene TRBJ2-1; no clear D. V was clipped by 6 bases and J by 8 bases, with 20 bases between them. Germline V gene data show CDR1 as DFQATT and CDR2 as SNEGSKA (reference sequence). CDR3 size: 14 residues.

This clonotype was seen repeatedly, ten times or more. The CDR3 DNA reads TGTGCCAGCAGTTTAGGCAGGGAGTACGGCTACACCTTC. Its translation is CASSLGREYGYTF. J is TRBJ1-2 and V is TRBV27, with D perhaps matching TRBD1 (5 bases). Germline lookup yields CDR1 MNHEY and CDR2 SMNVEV (reference sequence). The CDR3 is made up of 13 amino acids. V lost 2 bases to trimming and J lost 8 bases, with 12 bases between them.

This clonotype came up many times. The chain employs TRBV6-1 and TRBJ1-6; TRBD1 agrees at 7 bases. The CDR3 covers 15 residues. Per germline, CDR1 MNHNS and CDR2 SASEGT. V lost 0 bases and J lost 8; bases outside the gene matches: 4. Here the CDR3 reads CASSEARDSDSPLHF. DNA of the CDR3: TGTGCCAGCAGTGAAGCTCGGGACAGCGATTCACCCCTCCACTTT.

This clonotype was counted ten times or more. The V gene is TRBV12-3 or TRBV12-4, the J gene TRBJ1-2, with 9 bases fitting TRBD1. The V and J ends lost 5 bases and 6 bases, in that order; junction bases with no gene match: 7. This CDR3 is 14 amino acids long. CDR3 nucleotides: TGTGCCAGCAGTCCCCGGACAGGGGCCGATGGCTACACCTTC. Translation gives CASSPRTGADGYTF.

This chain joins TRBV9 and TRBJ1-1; no definite D call. Germline CDR1 is SGDLS and CDR2 is YYNGEE. CDR3 size: 14 residues. Between the trimmed V and J ends, which lost 3 bases and 6 bases, there was a span of 15 bases. CDR3 bases: TGTGCCAGCAGCGGCCGGGAGGGTCTGGCTGAAGCTTTCTTT. It encodes CASSGREGLAEAFF.

This clonotype turned up a few times. The genes are TRBV14 and TRBJ2-7; TRBD1 matches 10 bases. Germline CDR1 reads SGHDN; CDR2 reads FVKESK. The CDR3 extends over 15 amino acids. V was clipped by 2 bases and J by 4 bases; unmatched bases: 5. The CDR3 nucleotides read TGTGCCAGCAGCCAACCCGGGACAGGGGCGTACGAGCAGTACTTC. Translating gives CASSQPGTGAYEQYF.

This clonotype was observed at least ten times. The gene calls are TRBV7-3 and TRBJ2-7; possibly TRBD2 for D (5 bases). Germline lookup yields CDR1 SGHTA and CDR2 FQGTGA. The CDR3 length is 13 residues. V was trimmed by 4 bases and J by 3 bases, leaving 10 bases between them. DNA for the CDR3: TGTGCCAGCAGCTCTACAGAGGGCTACGAGCAGTACTTC. Translated: CASSSTEGYEQYF.

V usage is TRBV27 and J usage is TRBJ2-2, with D tentatively TRBD1 (6 bases). Germline CDR1 MNHEY, CDR2 SMNVEV (reference sequence). V was clipped by 4 bases and J by 5 bases, with 8 bases between them. The CDR3 has 13 amino acids. The CDR3 is CASSWGRTGELFF. CDR3 coding DNA: TGTGCCAGCAGTTGGGGGCGGACCGGGGAGCTGTTTTTT.